This is a list of T cell receptor beta chains from one sample in a study of cytomegalovirus exposure and HLA in healthy donors. TCRdb's table, derived via immunoSEQ multiplex PCR, lists solely in-frame clones and lacks some. The sample shows under 200,000 clones, over 70% of them seen only once. Sequenced material: PBMCs. Receptor source: a man in his forties in good health and CMV-seronegative. Both conserved end residues are part of each CDR3. D genes are given only for firm matches. Only part of the rows carry a size: once, few, many, or a class if the clone is expanded.

clone_size d_call j_call v_call cdr3_aa cdr3_nt
NA NA TRBJ2-5 TRBV6-6 CAIRDSGEQETQYF TGTGCCATCAGAGACTCGGGAGAACAAGAGACCCAGTACTTC
once NA TRBJ2-7 TRBV19 CASTSSRDNYEQYF TGTGCCAGTACCAGCAGTAGGGACAACTACGAGCAGTACTTC
once NA TRBJ1-5 TRBV2 CASSGQTNSNQPQHF TGTGCCAGCAGTGGGCAGACAAATAGCAATCAGCCCCAGCATTTT
NA NA TRBJ2-3 TRBV29-1 CSSLGGLGDTQYF TGCAGCTCCCTAGGAGGGTTGGGTGATACGCAGTATTTT
NA NA TRBJ2-5 TRBV5-6 CASSLNGPGETQYF TGTGCCAGCAGCTTGAATGGTCCCGGGGAGACCCAGTACTTC
NA NA TRBJ1-5 TRBV5-8 CASSLSRNQPQHF TGTGCCAGCAGCTTGAGCAGGAATCAGCCCCAGCATTTT
few NA TRBJ1-5 TRBV13 CASSLGGVGQPQHF TGTGCCAGCAGCCTGGGGGGGGTCGGTCAGCCCCAGCATTTT
NA NA TRBJ1-3 TRBV29-1 CSALGDSGNTIYF TGCAGCGCCCTCGGAGACTCTGGAAACACCATATATTTT
once NA TRBJ1-3 TRBV7-9 CATTSTGNTIYF TGTGCCACCACTTCTACTGGAAACACCATATATTTT
NA NA TRBJ2-3 TRBV2 CASSRWASTDTQYF TGTGCCAGCAGCAGGTGGGCTAGCACAGATACGCAGTATTTT
NA NA TRBJ1-2 TRBV2 CASSARPRGGYTF TGTGCCAGCAGTGCTAGGCCTCGGGGTGGCTACACCTTC
NA TRBD1 TRBJ1-1 TRBV4-3 CASSQDGTGHTYTEAFF TGCGCCAGCAGCCAAGACGGGACAGGGCATACTTACACTGAAGCTTTCTTT
NA TRBD1 TRBJ1-2 TRBV7-9 CASSPQGVQFDGYTF TGTGCCAGCAGCCCTCAGGGGGTGCAGTTCGATGGCTACACCTTC
NA NA TRBJ2-7 TRBV6-6 CASRSEGYEQYF TGTGCCAGCAGATCCGAGGGATACGAGCAGTACTTC
NA NA TRBJ2-7 TRBV29-1 CSVELRGYEQYF TGCAGCGTTGAACTTAGGGGGTACGAGCAGTACTTC
NA NA TRBJ1-1 TRBV9 CASSVAPRWGGSTEAFF TGTGCCAGCAGCGTAGCCCCCCGGTGGGGGGGTAGCACTGAAGCTTTCTTT
few NA TRBJ1-3 TRBV9 CASSVAQGRTAGNTIYF TGTGCCAGCAGCGTAGCTCAGGGGAGAACTGCTGGAAACACCATATATTTT
few NA TRBJ2-1 TRBV6-1 CASTGGQTGEQFF TGTGCCAGCACCGGGGGGCAAACGGGTGAGCAGTTCTTC
NA TRBD1 TRBJ2-5 TRBV6-5 CASSKQGWQETQYF TGTGCCAGCAGCAAACAGGGGTGGCAAGAGACCCAGTACTTC
once NA TRBJ2-6 TRBV3-2 CATVVLTF TGTGCCACTGTGGTCCTGACTTTC
NA NA TRBJ1-1 TRBV27 CASSYQEGNTEAFF TGTGCCAGCAGTTACCAGGAGGGTAACACTGAAGCTTTCTTT
once NA TRBJ1-5 TRBV27 CASSPGVGQPQHF TGTGCCAGCAGTCCCGGGGTGGGGCAGCCCCAGCATTTT
NA TRBD1 TRBJ1-6 TRBV5-8 CASSLGQGRPPLHF TGTGCCAGCAGCCTTGGACAGGGCAGGCCACCCCTCCACTTT
NA NA TRBJ2-2 TRBV11-3 CASSLGASLTGELFF TGTGCCAGCAGCTTAGGAGCGTCGCTCACCGGGGAGCTGTTTTTT
NA NA TRBJ2-1 TRBV6-5 CASSYSPGTRFDEQFF TGTGCCAGCAGTTACTCGCCAGGTACAAGGTTCGATGAGCAGTTCTTC
NA NA TRBJ2-6 TRBV6-1 CASSAIRGSGANVLTF TGTGCCAGCAGTGCAATCAGGGGATCAGGGGCCAACGTCCTGACTTTC
NA NA TRBJ2-2 TRBV29-1 CSVRDRSTGELFF TGCAGCGTTCGTGACAGGAGCACCGGGGAGCTGTTTTTT
NA TRBD2 TRBJ2-5 TRBV7-9 CASSSQTSAETQYF TGTGCCAGCAGCTCTCAGACTAGCGCGGAGACCCAGTACTTC
NA NA TRBJ2-3 TRBV5-1 CASSLGVLVGTDTQYF TGCGCCAGCAGCTTGGGGGTCCTAGTAGGCACAGATACGCAGTATTTT
NA TRBD2 TRBJ2-5 TRBV6-1 CASRSDGLAKETQYF TGTGCCAGCAGATCCGACGGACTAGCAAAAGAGACCCAGTACTTC
NA NA TRBJ2-1 TRBV4-1 CASSRAPINEQFF TGCGCCAGCAGCCGAGCTCCGATCAATGAGCAGTTCTTC
once NA TRBJ1-1 TRBV27 CASGPSGRGNTEAFF TGTGCCAGCGGCCCCTCGGGGAGGGGGAACACTGAAGCTTTCTTT
few TRBD1 TRBJ2-7 TRBV5-1 CASSRDRGEDEQYF TGCGCCAGCAGTCGGGACAGGGGAGAAGACGAGCAGTACTTC
NA NA TRBJ1-2 TRBV18 CASSPPLQPQGRGGYTF TGTGCCAGCTCACCACCCCTCCAGCCCCAGGGAAGAGGTGGCTACACCTTC
NA TRBD1 TRBJ1-3 TRBV29-1 CSVDPGGPTSGNTIYF TGCAGCGTTGACCCAGGGGGCCCAACCTCTGGAAACACCATATATTTT
NA TRBD1 TRBJ2-2 TRBV10-3 CATQTGEYTGELFF TGTGCCACGCAGACAGGGGAATACACCGGGGAGCTGTTTTTT
NA NA TRBJ2-7 TRBV9 CASSVRESYEQYF TGTGCCAGCAGCGTACGTGAGTCCTACGAGCAGTACTTC
once NA TRBJ1-5 TRBV30 CAWSVGFRGNSNQPQHF TGTGCCTGGAGTGTTGGATTTAGGGGAAATAGCAATCAGCCCCAGCATTTT
NA NA TRBJ1-1 TRBV6-6 CASSMGPQGKGAEAFF TGTGCCAGCAGTATGGGGCCCCAGGGGAAGGGGGCTGAAGCTTTCTTT
NA TRBD2 TRBJ2-3 TRBV13 CASSLGLATRTDTQYF TGTGCCAGCAGCTTAGGACTAGCGACCCGCACAGATACGCAGTATTTT